The T cell receptor (beta chain) described here comes from a study of shared clonotypes between healthy human individuals. Measured with immunoSEQ multiplex PCR; TCRdb has only the in-frame clones, and not every one. The table includes around 1,900,000 clones, 85% to 95% detected once. Naivety among CD8 cells was defined by CD45RO negativity and positive CCR7 selection, thereby excluding terminally differentiated effector memory CD45RA+ cells. Study donors comprised healthy, HIV-negative adults devoid of recent acute infection or vaccination. Comments on this clone: Its antigen is not identified.

The ends were cut back, 5 bases at V and 0 bases at J, with 29 bases in the middle. Germline V gene data show CDR1 as SGHVS and CDR2 as FQNEAQ. There are 21 residues in the CDR3. Overall study findings and caveats: Memory subsets had estimated richness that was generally smaller than that of naive subsets. Sharing across four donors was highest in naive CD4 (roughly 5%) and lowest in memory CD8 (roughly 0.4%). Rarefaction analysis demonstrated incomplete sorted-subset sequencing notwithstanding large depth.

This receptor was taken from a man aged 18-30 years in good health. Some clones in this sample may be carry-over from other donors' samples. The chain links TRBV7-8 to TRBJ2-1; maybe TRBD2 (8 bases). The sequenced sample was naive CD8+ T cells from PBMCs. CDR3: CASSRQLEGASGLSSYNEQFF. The CDR3 nucleotides read TGTGCCAGCAGCCGCCAGCTTGAGGGGGCTAGCGGGCTGAGCTCCTACAATGAGCAGTTCTTC.